The clone carrying this T cell receptor (beta chain) is large by share. These data are taken from a study of CD8 T cells in ankylosing spondylitis. The J segment lost 5 bases and the V segment lost 0 bases, leaving 5 bases of the junction unmatched. The CDR3 extends over 15 amino acids. The germline V gene has CDR1 SGDLS and CDR2 YYNGEE. Each CDR3 protein gets one entry after TCRdb re-called the 5' RACE reads with MiXCR. Of roughly 14,000 distinct CDR3 sequences in the sample, about 2.7% were seen once. The source of this sequence is a male donor with ankylosing spondylitis or in good health (not recorded which). J is TRBJ2-1 and V is TRBV9, with TRBD2 identical over 7 bases. Source material: blood, either unsorted or a sorted T cell fraction (not recorded which). This CDR3 is CASSVDTGGNNEQFF. CDR3 sequence (DNA): TGTGCCAGCAGCGTAGATACGGGGGGAAACAATGAGCAGTTCTTC. The full variable domain, in which reference TRBV9 and TRBJ2-1 provide the parts outside the CDR3, is DSGVTQTPKHLITATGQRVTLRCSPRSGDLSVYWYQQSLDQGLQFLIQYYNGEERAKGNILERFSAQQFPDLHSELNLSSLELGDSALYFCASSVDTGGNNEQFFGPGTRLTVL.